This note documents a single TCR beta chain sequence. Its target antigen remains unknown. Per-nucleotide qualities are absent, and no much larger clonotype sits a single base away. Other DNA sequences within the sample encode an identical CDR3. TCRbeta CDR3 regions were amplified from genomic DNA using the immunoSEQ Assay, a bias-controlled multiplex PCR. In the source study's methods: Nucleated cell counts per sample were estimated from amplification of reference gene primers within the assay. Sequence reads were collapsed and filtered to measure the absolute abundance of every unique TCRbeta CDR3 rearrangement. Productive Simpson clonality was computed per sample as the square root of Simpson's diversity index over productive rearrangements. TCRdb took over this immuneACCESS table, retaining in-frame rearrangements with V and J assigned. Such tables are incomplete; in checked studies, under half of the missing clones stem from an unresolved V gene, and the remainder is unexplained. That table is the source of V, J and clone size, and D and trimming were worked out from the DNA. This sample holds about 160,000 clones; about 90% were observed only once. The ten most abundant clones make up around 2.9% of the sample.

Each collaborating institution followed its own protocols to collect whole blood in K2EDTA tubes. For TCRbeta analysis, collaborator samples were shipped as frozen whole blood, as isolated PBMCs, or as DNA extracted from either sample type. The sample originates from a study of blood T cell repertoires in COVID-19 (dated by TCRdb to 2020 to 2022). For the wider study: Collaborator samples came from the United States, Italy and Spain and covered acute and convalescent phases of COVID-19. The prospective study material was composed of cDNA or gDNA derived from T cells, B-cell-depleted T cells, or PBMCs. The dataset comprised deeply sampled blood TCRbeta repertoires from subjects exposed to, actively infected with, or recovered from COVID-19. A freely available public database, intended as a resource for researchers studying the immune response to SARS-CoV-2, is where the repertoires were released. Samples were obtained from the ongoing ImmuneRACE study (first 160 participants) and from 1,200 or so subjects provided by 6 global collaborators. Nearly every sample came with metadata listing a de-identified subject ID, COVID-19 status, age in years and sex. HLA class I and class II types, where available, came from metadata supplied by the sample provider rather than from assay-based typing. Broader findings and caveats from the paper: Clinical and demographic metadata were provided uncurated, with the amount varying by source and participant.

The clonotype was recovered from a man in his 60s with acute or convalescent COVID-19. The sequenced material came from peripheral blood.

The CDR3 protein: CASSLTLAEAFF. The sequenced DNA: TGTGCCAGCAGTTTAACGTTAGCTGAAGCTTTCTTT. The chain couples TRBV12-3 or TRBV12-4 to TRBJ1-1; no confident D gene assignment can be made. Taken from cysteine to phenylalanine, the CDR3 has 12 residues. Left in the record is the CDR3 DNA by itself, 36 bases read in frame from the first base. V gives up 2 bases and J gives up 6 bases, and the segment between their germline ends measures 7 bases.